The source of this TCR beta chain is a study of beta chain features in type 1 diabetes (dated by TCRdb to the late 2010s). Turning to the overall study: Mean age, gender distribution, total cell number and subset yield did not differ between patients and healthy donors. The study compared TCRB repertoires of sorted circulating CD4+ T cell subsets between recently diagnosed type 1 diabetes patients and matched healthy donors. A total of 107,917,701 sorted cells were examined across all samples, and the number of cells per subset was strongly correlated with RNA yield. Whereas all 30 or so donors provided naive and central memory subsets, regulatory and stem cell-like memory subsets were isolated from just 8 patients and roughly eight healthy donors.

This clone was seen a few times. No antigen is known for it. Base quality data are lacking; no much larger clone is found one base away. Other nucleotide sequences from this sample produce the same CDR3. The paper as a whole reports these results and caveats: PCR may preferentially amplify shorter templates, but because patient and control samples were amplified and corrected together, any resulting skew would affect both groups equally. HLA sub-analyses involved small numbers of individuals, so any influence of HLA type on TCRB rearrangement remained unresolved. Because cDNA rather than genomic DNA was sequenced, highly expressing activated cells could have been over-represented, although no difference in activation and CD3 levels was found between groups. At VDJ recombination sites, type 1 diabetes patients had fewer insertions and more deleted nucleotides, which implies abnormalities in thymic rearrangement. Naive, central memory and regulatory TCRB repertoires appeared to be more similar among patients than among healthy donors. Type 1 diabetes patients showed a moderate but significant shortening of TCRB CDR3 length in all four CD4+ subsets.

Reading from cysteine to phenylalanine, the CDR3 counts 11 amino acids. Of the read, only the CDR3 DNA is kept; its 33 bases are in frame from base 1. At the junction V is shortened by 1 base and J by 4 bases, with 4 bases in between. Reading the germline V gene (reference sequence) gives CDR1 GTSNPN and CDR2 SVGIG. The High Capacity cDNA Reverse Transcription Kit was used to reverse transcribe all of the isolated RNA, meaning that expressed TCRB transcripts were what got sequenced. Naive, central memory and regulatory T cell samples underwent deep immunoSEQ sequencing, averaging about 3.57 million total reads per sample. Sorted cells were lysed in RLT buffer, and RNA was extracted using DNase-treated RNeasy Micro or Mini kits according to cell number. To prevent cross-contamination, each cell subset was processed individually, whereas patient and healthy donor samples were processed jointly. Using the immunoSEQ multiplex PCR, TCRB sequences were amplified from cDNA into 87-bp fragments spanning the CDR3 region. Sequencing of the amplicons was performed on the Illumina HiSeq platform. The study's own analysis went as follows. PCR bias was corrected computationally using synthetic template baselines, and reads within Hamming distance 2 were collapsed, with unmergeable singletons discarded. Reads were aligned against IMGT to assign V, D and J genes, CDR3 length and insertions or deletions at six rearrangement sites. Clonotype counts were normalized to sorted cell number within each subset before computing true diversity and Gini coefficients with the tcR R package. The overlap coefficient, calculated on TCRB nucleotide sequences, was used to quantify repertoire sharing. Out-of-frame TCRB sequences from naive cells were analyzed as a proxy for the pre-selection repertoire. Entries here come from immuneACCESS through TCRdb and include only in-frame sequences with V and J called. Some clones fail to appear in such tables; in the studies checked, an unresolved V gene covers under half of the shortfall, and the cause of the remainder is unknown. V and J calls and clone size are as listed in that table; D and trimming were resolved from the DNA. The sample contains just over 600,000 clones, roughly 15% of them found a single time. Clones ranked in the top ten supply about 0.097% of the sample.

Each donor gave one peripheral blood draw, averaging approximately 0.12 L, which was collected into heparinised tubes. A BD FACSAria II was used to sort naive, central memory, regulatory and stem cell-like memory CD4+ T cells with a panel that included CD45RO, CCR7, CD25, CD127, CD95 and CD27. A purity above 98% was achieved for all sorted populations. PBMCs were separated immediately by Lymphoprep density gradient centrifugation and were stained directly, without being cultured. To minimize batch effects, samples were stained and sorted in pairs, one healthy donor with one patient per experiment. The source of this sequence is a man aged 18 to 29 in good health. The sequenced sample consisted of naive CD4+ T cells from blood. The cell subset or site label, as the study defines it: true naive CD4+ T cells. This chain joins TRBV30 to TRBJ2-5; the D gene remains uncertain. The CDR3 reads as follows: CAWSAGETQYF. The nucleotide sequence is TGTGCCTGGAGTGCAGGAGAGACCCAGTACTTC.